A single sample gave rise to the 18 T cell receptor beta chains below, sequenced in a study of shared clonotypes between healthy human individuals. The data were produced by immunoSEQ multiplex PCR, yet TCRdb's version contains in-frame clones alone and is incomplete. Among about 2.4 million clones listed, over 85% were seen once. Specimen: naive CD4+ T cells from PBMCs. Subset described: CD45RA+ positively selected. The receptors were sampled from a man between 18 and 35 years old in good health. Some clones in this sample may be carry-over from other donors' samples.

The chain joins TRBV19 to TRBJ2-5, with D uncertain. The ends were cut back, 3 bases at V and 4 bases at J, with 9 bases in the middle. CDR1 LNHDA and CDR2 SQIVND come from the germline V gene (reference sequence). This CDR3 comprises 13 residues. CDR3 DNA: TGTGCCAGTAGTATGATCAATCCAGAGACCCAGTACTTC. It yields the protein CASSMINPETQYF.

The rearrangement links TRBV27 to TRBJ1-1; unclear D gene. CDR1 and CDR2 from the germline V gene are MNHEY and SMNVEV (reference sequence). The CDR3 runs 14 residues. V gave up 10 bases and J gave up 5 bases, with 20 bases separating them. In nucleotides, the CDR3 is TGTGCCACCCGGCCCCTTACATTGGGAACTGAAGCTTTCTTT. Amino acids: CATRPLTLGTEAFF.

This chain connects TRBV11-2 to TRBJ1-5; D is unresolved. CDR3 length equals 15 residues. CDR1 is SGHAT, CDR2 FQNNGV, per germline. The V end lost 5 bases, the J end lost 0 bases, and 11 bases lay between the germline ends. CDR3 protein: CASSRYSGSNQPQHF. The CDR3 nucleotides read TGTGCCAGCAGCCGGTACTCAGGTAGCAATCAGCCCCAGCATTTT.

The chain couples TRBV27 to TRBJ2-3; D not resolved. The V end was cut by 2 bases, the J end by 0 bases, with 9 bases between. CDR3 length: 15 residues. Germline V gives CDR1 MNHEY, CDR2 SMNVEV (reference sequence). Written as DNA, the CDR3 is TGTGCCAGCAGTTTACAACCCCTCAGCACAGATACGCAGTATTTT. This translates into CASSLQPLSTDTQYF.

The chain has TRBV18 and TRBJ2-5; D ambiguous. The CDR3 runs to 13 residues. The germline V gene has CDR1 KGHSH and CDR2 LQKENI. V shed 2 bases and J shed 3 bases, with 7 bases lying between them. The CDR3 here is CASSPEREETQYF. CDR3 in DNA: TGTGCCAGCTCACCAGAAAGGGAAGAGACCCAGTACTTC. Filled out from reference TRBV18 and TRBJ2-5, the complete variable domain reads NAGVMQNPRHLVRRRGQEARLRCSPMKGHSHVYWYRQLPEEGLKFMVYLQKENIIDESGMPKERFSAEFPKEGPSILRIQQVVRGDSAAYFCASSPEREETQYFGPGTRLLVL.

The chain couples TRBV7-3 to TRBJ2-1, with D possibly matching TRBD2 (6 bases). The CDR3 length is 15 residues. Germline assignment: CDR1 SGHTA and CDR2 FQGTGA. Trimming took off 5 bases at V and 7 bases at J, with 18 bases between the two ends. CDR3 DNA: TGTGCCAGCAGCCTTAGGGAGGCCCAAAGGAATGAGCAGTTCTTC. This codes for CASSLREAQRNEQFF.

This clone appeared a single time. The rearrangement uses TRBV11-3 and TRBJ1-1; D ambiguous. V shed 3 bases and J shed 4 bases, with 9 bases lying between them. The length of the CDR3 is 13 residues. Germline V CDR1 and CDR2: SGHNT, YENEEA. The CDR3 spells CASSLGPSTEAFF. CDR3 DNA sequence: TGTGCCAGCAGCTTGGGCCCGTCCACTGAAGCTTTCTTT. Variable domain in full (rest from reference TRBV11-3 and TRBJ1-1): EAGVVQSPRYKIIEKKQPVAFWCNPISGHNTLYWYLQNLGQGPELLIRYENEEAVDDSQLPKDRFSAERLKGVDSTLKIQPAELGDSAVYLCASSLGPSTEAFFGQGTRLTVV.

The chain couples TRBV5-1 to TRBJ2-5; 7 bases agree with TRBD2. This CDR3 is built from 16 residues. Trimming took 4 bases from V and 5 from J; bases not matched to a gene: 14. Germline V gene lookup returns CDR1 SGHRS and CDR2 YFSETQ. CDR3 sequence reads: CASSQSGILGGETQYF. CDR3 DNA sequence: TGCGCCAGCAGCCAAAGCGGGATCCTTGGTGGGGAGACCCAGTACTTC.

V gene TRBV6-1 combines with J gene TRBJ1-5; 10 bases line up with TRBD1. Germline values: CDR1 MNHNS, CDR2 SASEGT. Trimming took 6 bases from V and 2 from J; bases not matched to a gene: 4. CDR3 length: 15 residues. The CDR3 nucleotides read TGTGCCAGCAGGGGGGACAGGGGAGGCAATCAGCCCCAGCATTTT. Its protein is CASRGDRGGNQPQHF.

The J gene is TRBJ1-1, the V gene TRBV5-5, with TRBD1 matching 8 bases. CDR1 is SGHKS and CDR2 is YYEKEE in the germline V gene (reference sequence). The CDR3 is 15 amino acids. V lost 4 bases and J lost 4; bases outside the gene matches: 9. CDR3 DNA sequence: TGTGCCAGCAGCCTGGACAGGGTTCGGGTCACTGAAGCTTTCTTT. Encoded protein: CASSLDRVRVTEAFF.

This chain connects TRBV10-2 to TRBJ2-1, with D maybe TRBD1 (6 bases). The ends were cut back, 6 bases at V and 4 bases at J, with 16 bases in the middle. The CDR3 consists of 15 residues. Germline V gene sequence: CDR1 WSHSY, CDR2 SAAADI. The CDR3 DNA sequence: TGCGCCAGCAGATCTCCGGGACACCAATACAATGAGCAGTTCTTC. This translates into CASRSPGHQYNEQFF.

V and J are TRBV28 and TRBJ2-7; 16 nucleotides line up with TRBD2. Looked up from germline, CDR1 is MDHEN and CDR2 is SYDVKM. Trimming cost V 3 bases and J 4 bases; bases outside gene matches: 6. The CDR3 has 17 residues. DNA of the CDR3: TGTGCCAGCAGTTTTCTCGGGACTAGCGGGAGGGGTTACGAGCAGTACTTC. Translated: CASSFLGTSGRGYEQYF.

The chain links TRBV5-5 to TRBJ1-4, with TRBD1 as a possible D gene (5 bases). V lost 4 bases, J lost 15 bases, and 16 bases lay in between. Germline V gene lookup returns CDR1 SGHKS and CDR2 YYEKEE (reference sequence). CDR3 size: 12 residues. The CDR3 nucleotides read TGTGCCAGCAGCCTGGTTGATGGGGGAGTGTTTTTT. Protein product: CASSLVDGGVFF.

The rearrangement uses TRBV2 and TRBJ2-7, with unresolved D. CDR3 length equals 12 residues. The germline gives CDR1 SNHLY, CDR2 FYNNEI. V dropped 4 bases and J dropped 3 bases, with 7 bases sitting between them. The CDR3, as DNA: TGTGCCAGCAGTGGATACAGCTACGAGCAGTACTTC. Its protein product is CASSGYSYEQYF.

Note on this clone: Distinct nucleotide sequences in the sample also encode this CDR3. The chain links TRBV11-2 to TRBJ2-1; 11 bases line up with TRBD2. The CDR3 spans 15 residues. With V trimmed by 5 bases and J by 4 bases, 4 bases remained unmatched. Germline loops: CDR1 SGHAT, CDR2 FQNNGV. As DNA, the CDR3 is TGTGCCAGCAGCAGACTAGCGGGAAAATACAATGAGCAGTTCTTC. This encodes CASSRLAGKYNEQFF.

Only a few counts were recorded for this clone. CDR3 sequence reads: CAARVGSGNQPQHF. As DNA, the CDR3 is TGTGCCGCAAGGGTGGGGTCGGGCAATCAGCCCCAGCATTTT. The chain uses TRBV28 and TRBJ1-5; D remains ambiguous. The CDR3 has 14 amino acids. Germline loops: CDR1 MDHEN, CDR2 SYDVKM. Trimming took off 11 bases at V and 2 bases at J, with 16 bases between the two ends. Filled out from reference TRBV28 and TRBJ1-5, the complete variable domain reads DVKVTQSSRYLVKRTGEKVFLECVQDMDHENMFWYRQDPGLGLRLIYFSYDVKMKEKGDIPEGYSVSREKKERFSLILESASTNQTSMYLCAARVGSGNQPQHFGDGTRLSIL.

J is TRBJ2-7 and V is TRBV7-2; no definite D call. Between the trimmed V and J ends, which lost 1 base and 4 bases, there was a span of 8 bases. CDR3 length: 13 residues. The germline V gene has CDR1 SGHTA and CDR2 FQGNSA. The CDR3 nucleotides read TGTGCCAGCAGCTTAGGTCCGGGTTACGAGCAGTACTTC. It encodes CASSLGPGYEQYF.

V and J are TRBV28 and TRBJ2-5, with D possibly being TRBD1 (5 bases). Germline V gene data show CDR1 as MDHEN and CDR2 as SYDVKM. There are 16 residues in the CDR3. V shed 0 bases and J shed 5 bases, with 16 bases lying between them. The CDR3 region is CASSLWGQGVRETQYF. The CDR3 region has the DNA TGTGCCAGCAGTTTATGGGGGCAGGGTGTTCGCGAGACCCAGTACTTC.